The 16 T cell receptor beta chains presented below share a single source sample, sequenced in a study of cytomegalovirus exposure and HLA in healthy donors. The PCR ran on 60 Vbeta and 13 Jbeta primers. Sequenced by immunoSEQ multiplex PCR; TCRdb stores in-frame clones only, minus some. Here the sample spans 95,000 to 100,000 clones, around 73% being singletons. Material for sequencing was PBMCs. The source of these receptors is a woman aged 55-75 years in good health and CMV-seronegative.

V is TRBV7-2 and J is TRBJ1-2; D possibly corresponds to TRBD1 (5 bases). Germline loops: CDR1 SGHTA, CDR2 FQGNSA. The CDR3 is made up of 14 amino acids. With 4 bases removed from V and 8 bases from J, the gap between germline ends came to 17 bases. The DNA for the CDR3 is TGTGCCAGCAGCTCACCTGGCAGGAGGGGAGGCTACACCTTC. Translated, it gives CASSSPGRRGGYTF.

The chain is built from TRBV28 and TRBJ1-1; 9 bases are shared with TRBD1. With V trimmed by 10 bases and J by 7 bases, 16 bases remained unmatched. Per germline, CDR1 MDHEN and CDR2 SYDVKM. CDR3 length: 15 amino acids. In nucleotides, the CDR3 is TGTGCCACCCGAAGAGCTGGGACAGGGACGAATGAAGCTTTCTTT. Its translation is CATRRAGTGTNEAFF.

V gene TRBV2 combines with J gene TRBJ1-6; D remains unclear. The V end lost 6 bases, the J end lost 2 bases, and 14 bases lay between the germline ends. The CDR3 covers 16 residues. CDR1 and CDR2 (germline): SNHLY, FYNNEI. CDR3 nucleotides: TGTGCCAGCAGGCTCTCTTACGGGGCCTATAATTCACCCCTCCACTTT. Amino acid sequence: CASRLSYGAYNSPLHF.

The chain has TRBV25-1 and TRBJ2-5, with TRBD2 matching 13 bases. V gave up 4 bases and J gave up 4 bases; unmatched junction bases: 3. The CDR3 is made up of 15 amino acids. Germline loops: CDR1 MGHDK, CDR2 SYGVNS. In DNA form, the CDR3 reads TGTGCCAGCAGTGGGGGACTAGCGGGACGAGAGACCCAGTACTTC. This codes for CASSGGLAGRETQYF.

This chain joins TRBV7-2 and TRBJ2-1; D unclear. The CDR3 has 12 residues. The V end lost 3 bases, the J end lost 4 bases, and 4 bases lay between the germline ends. CDR1 and CDR2 (germline): SGHTA, FQGNSA. CDR3 amino acids: CASSFSYNEQFF. Written as DNA, the CDR3 is TGTGCCAGCAGCTTTTCATACAATGAGCAGTTCTTC. Together with reference TRBV7-2 and TRBJ2-1, the CDR3 gives the full variable domain: GAGVSQSPSNKVTEKGKDVELRCDPISGHTALYWYRQSLGQGLEFLIYFQGNSAPDKSGLPSDRFSAERTGGSVSTLTIQRTQQEDSAVYLCASSFSYNEQFFGPGTRLTVL.

The chain uses TRBV29-1 and TRBJ1-2; TRBD1 agrees at 12 bases. V shed 4 bases, J shed 8 bases, and the junction held 8 bases outside the gene matches. Per the germline V gene, CDR1 is SQVTM and CDR2 is ANQGSEA. The CDR3 consists of 14 residues. The CDR3 DNA reads TGCAGCGTTGTCCCGGGACAGGGGGCAGGCGGCTACACCTTC. Translating it yields CSVVPGQGAGGYTF.

The genes are TRBV7-2 and TRBJ2-7; the D gene is possibly TRBD2 (5 bases). V was shortened by 5 bases and J by 0 bases, with 14 bases between the two germline ends. The germline V gene has CDR1 SGHTA and CDR2 FQGNSA. The CDR3 is 15 residues long. CDR3 sequence: CASSPRTGSSYEQYF. For the CDR3, the DNA is TGTGCCAGCAGCCCGAGGACGGGGAGCTCCTACGAGCAGTACTTC.

The J gene is TRBJ2-7, the V gene TRBV7-8; TRBD1 aligns across 8 bases. V gave up 5 bases and J gave up 5 bases; unmatched junction bases: 17. Germline V gene sequence: CDR1 SGHVS, CDR2 FQNEAQ. CDR3 length: 17 residues. The DNA for the CDR3 is TGTGCCAGCAGCAATGTTAAACCGGGACAGGCTAAACACGAGCAGTACTTC. Protein product: CASSNVKPGQAKHEQYF.

The chain has TRBV7-9 and TRBJ1-1; no clear D. Trimming took 4 bases from V and 3 from J, leaving 15 bases between them. This CDR3 comprises 15 residues. Germline loops: CDR1 SEHNR, CDR2 FQNEAQ (reference sequence). CDR3 amino acids: CASSSERVDYTEAFF. DNA for the CDR3: TGTGCCAGCAGCTCGGAGAGAGTGGATTACACTGAAGCTTTCTTT. The whole variable domain, remainder taken from reference TRBV7-9 and TRBJ1-1, is DTGVSQNPRHKITKRGQNVTFRCDPISEHNRLYWYRQTLGQGPEFLTYFQNEAQLEKSRLLSDRFSAERPKGSFSTLEIQRTEQGDSAMYLCASSSERVDYTEAFFGQGTRLTVV.

The chain combines TRBV4-3 with TRBJ1-3; D remains ambiguous. The CDR3 runs 16 residues. CDR1 and CDR2 from the germline V gene are LGHNA and YSLEER. V was cut by 0 bases and J by 0 bases, with 9 bases left in between. CDR3 in DNA: TGCGCCAGCAGCCAAGATTTCCGTCTCTCTGGAAACACCATATATTTT. Translated, it gives CASSQDFRLSGNTIYF.

The chain employs TRBV10-3 and TRBJ2-5; 9 bases agree with TRBD1. Germline V gene sequence: CDR1 ENHRY, CDR2 SYGVKD. V lost 4 bases to trimming and J lost 3 bases; unmatched junction nucleotides: 0. The CDR3 has 13 amino acids. The CDR3: CAISGQGEETQYF. The CDR3 DNA reads as TGTGCCATCAGTGGACAGGGGGAAGAGACCCAGTACTTC.

In this sample, this clone turned up a few times. The chain combines TRBV5-1 with TRBJ1-1, with 8 bases fitting TRBD1. The J segment lost 10 bases and the V segment lost 5 bases, leaving 7 bases of the junction unmatched. CDR1 is SGHRS and CDR2 is YFSETQ in the germline V gene. The length of the CDR3 is 12 residues. Here the CDR3 reads CASSLGQGRAFF. CDR3 sequence (DNA): TGCGCCAGCAGTTTAGGACAGGGAAGAGCTTTCTTT.

The CDR3 bases are TGCAGCGTTTTAGAGGTGGTGTATGGCTACACCTTC. Its translation: CSVLEVVYGYTF. This chain links TRBV29-1 with TRBJ1-2; D uncertain. Trimming took 5 bases from V and 5 from J, leaving 12 bases between them. This CDR3 region has 12 residues. Germline assignment: CDR1 SQVTM and CDR2 ANQGSEA.

This CDR3 reads CASSSGGGYEQYF. CDR3 bases: TGTGCCAGCAGCTCCGGGGGAGGGTACGAGCAGTACTTC. V usage is TRBV9 and J usage is TRBJ2-7, with 7 bases lining up with TRBD2. Unmatched junction bases numbered 5, after V lost 4 bases and J lost 4 bases. The CDR3 contains 13 residues. CDR1 and CDR2 from the germline V gene are SGDLS and YYNGEE.

This chain joins TRBV20-1 and TRBJ2-5, with D hard to call. There are 11 residues in the CDR3. In germline, CDR1 is DFQATT, CDR2 SNEGSKA (reference sequence). V was trimmed by 8 bases and J by 4 bases, leaving 11 bases between them. The CDR3 loop reads CSSEARETQYF. The CDR3 nucleotides are TGCAGTTCCGAAGCGAGAGAGACCCAGTACTTC.

The chain uses TRBV15 and TRBJ2-1; TRBD2 aligns across 10 bases. This CDR3 region has 15 residues. Germline V gene data show CDR1 as LNHNV and CDR2 as YYDKDF (reference sequence). V was pared by 2 bases and J by 7 bases, with 5 bases of the junction left unmatched. The CDR3 loop reads CATSRLAGARNEQFF. The CDR3 bases are TGTGCCACCAGCAGACTAGCGGGAGCTCGGAATGAGCAGTTCTTC.